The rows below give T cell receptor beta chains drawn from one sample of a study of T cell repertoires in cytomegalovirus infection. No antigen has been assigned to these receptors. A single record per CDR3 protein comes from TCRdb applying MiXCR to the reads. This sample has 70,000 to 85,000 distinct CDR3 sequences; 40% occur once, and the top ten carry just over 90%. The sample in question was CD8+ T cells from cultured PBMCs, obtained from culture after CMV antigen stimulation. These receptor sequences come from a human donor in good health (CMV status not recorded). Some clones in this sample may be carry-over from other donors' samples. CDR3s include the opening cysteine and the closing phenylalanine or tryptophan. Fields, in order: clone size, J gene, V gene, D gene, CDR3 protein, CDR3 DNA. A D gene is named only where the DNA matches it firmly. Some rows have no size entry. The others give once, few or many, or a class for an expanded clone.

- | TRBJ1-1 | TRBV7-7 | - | CGRRHFGGEAFF | TGTGGCAGGAGACACTTCGGTGGTGAAGCTTTCTTT
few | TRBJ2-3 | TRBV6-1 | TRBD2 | CASSDSLAGPDAQYF | TGTGCCAGCAGTGATTCACTAGCGGGGCCAGATGCGCAGTATTTT
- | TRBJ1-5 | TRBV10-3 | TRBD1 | CAISDLDREDQPQHF | TGTGCCATCAGTGATCTCGACAGGGAAGATCAGCCCCAGCATTTT
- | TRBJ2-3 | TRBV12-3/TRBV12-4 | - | CASSLTRSTDTQYF | TGTGCCAGCAGTCTGACTAGATCCACAGATACGCAGTATTTT
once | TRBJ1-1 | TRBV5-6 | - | CASSLAPETEAFF | TGTGCCAGCAGCTTGGCCCCCGAGACTGAAGCTTTCTTT
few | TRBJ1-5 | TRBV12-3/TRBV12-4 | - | CASSSFLDPGQPQHF | TGTGCCAGCAGTAGCTTCCTCGACCCGGGTCAGCCCCAGCATTTT
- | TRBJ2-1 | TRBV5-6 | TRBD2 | CASSHGTSPYNEQFF | TGTGCCAGCAGCCACGGGACTAGTCCCTACAATGAGCAGTTCTTC
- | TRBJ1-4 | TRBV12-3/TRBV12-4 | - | CASSLWATNEKLFF | TGTGCCAGCAGTTTATGGGCAACTAATGAAAAACTGTTTTTT
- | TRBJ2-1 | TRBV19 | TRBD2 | CASSRGGDYNEQFF | TGTGCCAGTAGTCGGGGGGGAGATTACAATGAGCAGTTCTTC
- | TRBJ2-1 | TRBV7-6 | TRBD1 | CASSPDRGYNEQFF | TGTGCCAGCAGCCCGGACAGGGGGTACAATGAGCAGTTCTTC
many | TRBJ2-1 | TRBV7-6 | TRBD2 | CASREGGVYNEQFF | TGTGCCAGCCGGGAGGGGGGCGTCTACAATGAGCAGTTCTTC
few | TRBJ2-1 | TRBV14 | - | CASSQNRISYNEQFF | TGTGCCAGCAGCCAAAACCGTATCTCCTACAATGAGCAGTTCTTC
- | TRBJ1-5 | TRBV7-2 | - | CASSLGWGEQPQHF | TGTGCCAGCAGCTTAGGGTGGGGAGAGCAGCCCCAGCATTTT
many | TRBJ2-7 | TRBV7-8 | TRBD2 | CASSLRASGGPGNYEQYF | TGTGCCAGCAGCTTACGTGCAAGCGGGGGGCCGGGGAACTACGAGCAGTACTTC
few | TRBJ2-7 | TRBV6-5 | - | CASSYSRSGELRMKQYF | TGTGCCAGCAGTTACTCGAGGTCGGGGGAGCTCAGGATGAAGCAGTACTTC
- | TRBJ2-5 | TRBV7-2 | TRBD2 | CASSPGGGPQETQYF | TGTGCCAGCAGCCCCGGCGGGGGGCCGCAAGAGACCCAGTACTTC
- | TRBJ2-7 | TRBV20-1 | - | CSARVEGLSSYEQYF | TGCAGTGCTAGAGTGGAGGGGCTCTCTTCCTACGAGCAGTACTTC